Detailed here is one TCR beta chain. The sample comes from a study of a mutant IDH1 vaccine in newly diagnosed glioma. Study details: Most patients had radiochemotherapy with temozolomide before enrollment; others had one alone.

Sequencing used immunoSEQ multiplex PCR; TCRdb keeps in-frame clones, though not all of them. The sample includes around 89,000 clones, 83% of them seen just once. The time point denotes: baseline, week 1 (first vaccination visit). Treatment here: pre-vaccination baseline after standard-of-care therapy. In every donor, the tumor was a new WHO grade 3 or 4 IDH1-mutant, ATRX-lost astrocytoma. This CDR3 is built from 15 residues. V lost 2 bases and J lost 2, with 13 bases in between. Per the germline V gene, CDR1 is MNHNS and CDR2 is SASEGT. Sample: PBMCs, taken from a glioma patient treated with radiotherapy, temozolomide or both. V and J are TRBV6-1 and TRBJ2-7; weak D call: TRBD2 (5 bases). The clonotype comes from a woman aged 50 to 60 with glioma. CDR3 in amino acids: CASSETIRGPYEQYF. The CDR3 nucleotides are TGTGCCAGCAGTGAAACCATCCGAGGGCCCTACGAGCAGTACTTC.